The next 14 T cell receptor beta chains were all read from a single sample in a study of OX40 agonist ivuxolimab in advanced cancers. Using immunoSEQ multiplex PCR, the repertoire was profiled, and TCRdb retains in-frame clones only, with some absent. The sample records tens of thousands of clones, 89% being singletons. The source material was CD4+ or CD8+ T cells sorted from blood, sampled in a trial of the OX40 agonist ivuxolimab. These TCRs come from an adult with an advanced solid tumor such as melanoma, head and neck, liver or kidney cancer.

The V and J genes are TRBV28 and TRBJ1-1; 8 nucleotides align to TRBD1. The ends lost 4 bases at V and 0 bases at J; junction bases unmatched: 10. The V gene's germline CDR1 is MDHEN and CDR2 SYDVKM. The CDR3 runs 17 residues. In DNA, the CDR3 is TGTGCCAGCAGTTCGGATCTACAGGGGGTATTGAACACTGAAGCTTTCTTT. This encodes CASSSDLQGVLNTEAFF.

The CDR3 spells CASSSGQGLGQPQHF. The CDR3 DNA follows: TGTGCCAGCAGTTCGGGACAGGGGCTCGGACAGCCCCAGCATTTT. V usage is TRBV6-5 and J usage is TRBJ1-5, with TRBD1 matching over 10 bases. Trimming took 4 bases from V and 7 from J; bases not matched to a gene: 7. The V gene's germline CDR1 is MNHEY and CDR2 SVGAGI. The CDR3 has 15 residues.

The chain joins TRBV13 to TRBJ1-5; D perhaps matches TRBD1 (6 bases). The CDR3 length is 12 residues. Germline CDR1 is PRHDT and CDR2 is FYEKMQ (reference sequence). V was pared by 4 bases and J by 9 bases, with 10 bases between. The CDR3 loop is CASSSGEGPQHF. CDR3 DNA: TGTGCCAGCAGCTCAGGGGAGGGGCCCCAGCATTTT.

The chain carries TRBV2 and TRBJ2-1, with D perhaps matching TRBD2 (7 bases). The length of the CDR3 is 16 residues. Trimming pared 6 bases from V and 3 bases from J, leaving 18 bases between. Germline CDR1 SNHLY, CDR2 FYNNEI. The CDR3 sequence is CASSALSGTNYNEQFF. In DNA, the CDR3 is TGTGCCAGCAGCGCTTTGAGCGGGACAAACTACAATGAGCAGTTCTTC.

CDR3 sequence reads: CASSLALGGTDTQYF. As DNA, the CDR3 is TGTGCCAGCAGCTTAGCGCTTGGGGGAACAGATACGCAGTATTTT. The V and J genes are TRBV7-6 and TRBJ2-3; D tentatively reads TRBD1 or TRBD2 (5 bases each). The V end lost 0 bases, the J end lost 3 bases, and 10 bases lay between the germline ends. The CDR3 totals 15 residues. CDR1 and CDR2 from the germline V gene are SGHVS and FNYEAQ.

The gene calls are TRBV9 and TRBJ2-5, with a tentative D call TRBD2 (5 bases). The CDR3 spans 13 residues. The germline gives CDR1 SGDLS, CDR2 YYNGEE. Trimming cost V 4 bases and J 1 base, with 8 bases left between them. Here the CDR3 reads CASSRELQETQYF. DNA for the CDR3: TGTGCCAGCAGCCGGGAACTCCAAGAGACCCAGTACTTC.

The chain carries TRBV7-3 and TRBJ2-3; 16 nucleotides match TRBD2. This CDR3 contains 18 residues. Germline CDR1 and CDR2: SGHTA and FQGTGA. V shed 5 bases and J 1 base; nucleotides not matched to a gene: 6. The CDR3 DNA is TGTGCCAGCAGCCCTACGGGACTAGCGGGGGGGCGCACAGATACGCAGTATTTT. Amino acid sequence: CASSPTGLAGGRTDTQYF.

A word on this clone: Other DNA sequences in the sample encode the same CDR3. The chain has TRBV7-9 and TRBJ2-7; D not certain. The CDR3 is 11 residues long. The germline V gene encodes CDR1 SEHNR and CDR2 FQNEAQ (reference sequence). V was clipped by 5 bases and J by 3 bases, with 5 bases between them. The CDR3 protein is CASSPGYEQYF. The DNA for the CDR3 is TGTGCCAGCAGCCCTGGCTACGAGCAGTACTTC.

The chain joins TRBV7-9 to TRBJ1-2; D not certain. Trimming stripped 6 bases from V and 3 bases from J, with 11 bases between. This CDR3 spans 13 amino acids. Per the germline V gene, CDR1 is SEHNR and CDR2 is FQNEAQ (reference sequence). The CDR3 reads CASRNSAYYGYTF. CDR3 nucleotide sequence: TGTGCCAGCAGGAACAGCGCCTACTATGGCTACACCTTC.

In its sample, this clone was seen once. V is TRBV9 and J is TRBJ2-3, with TRBD2 as a possible D gene (6 bases). Per germline, CDR1 SGDLS and CDR2 YYNGEE. V was pared by 3 bases and J by 2 bases, with 16 bases between. This CDR3 is built from 16 residues. The CDR3 loop is CASSAWGGGITDTQYF. CDR3 in DNA: TGTGCCAGCAGCGCTTGGGGAGGAGGTATCACAGATACGCAGTATTTT.

For the CDR3, the DNA is TGCAGCGTCCTGCGGGGCCTTGGCTACAATGAGCAGTTCTTC. This encodes CSVLRGLGYNEQFF. The rearrangement uses TRBV29-1 and TRBJ2-1; D might be TRBD2 (6 bases). This CDR3 is 14 amino acids long. V was clipped by 6 bases and J by 3 bases, with 15 bases between them. Per the germline V gene, CDR1 is SQVTM and CDR2 is ANQGSEA.

The rearrangement joins TRBV7-6 to TRBJ2-7; D is possibly TRBD1 (5 bases). V gave up 3 bases and J gave up 4 bases, with 19 bases separating them. The CDR3 runs to 16 residues. CDR1 SGHVS and CDR2 FNYEAQ come from the germline V gene. In DNA, the CDR3 is TGTGCCAGCAGCTTGGGTACTCGTTCAGGGCGGTACGAGCAGTACTTC. Translation gives CASSLGTRSGRYEQYF.

The chain couples TRBV5-6 to TRBJ2-7; D gene ambiguous. Trimming removed 2 bases from V and 5 bases from J, with 11 bases in between. Germline V gene data show CDR1 as SGHDT and CDR2 as YYEEEE. The CDR3 is 13 residues long. In DNA form, the CDR3 reads TGTGCCAGCAGCTTTGTGGCAGTGGACGAGCAGTACTTC. This sequence encodes CASSFVAVDEQYF.

Remarks on this clone: This same CDR3 is encoded by further DNA sequences in the sample. The chain has TRBV30 and TRBJ2-7; TRBD2 is a possible D gene (5 bases). Germline V gene lookup returns CDR1 GTSNPN and CDR2 SVGIG (reference sequence). V lost 0 bases, J lost 2 bases, and 11 bases lay in between. This CDR3 has 14 residues. The CDR3 sequence: CAWSVGGGAYEQYF. The CDR3 DNA is TGTGCCTGGAGTGTAGGAGGAGGTGCCTACGAGCAGTACTTC.